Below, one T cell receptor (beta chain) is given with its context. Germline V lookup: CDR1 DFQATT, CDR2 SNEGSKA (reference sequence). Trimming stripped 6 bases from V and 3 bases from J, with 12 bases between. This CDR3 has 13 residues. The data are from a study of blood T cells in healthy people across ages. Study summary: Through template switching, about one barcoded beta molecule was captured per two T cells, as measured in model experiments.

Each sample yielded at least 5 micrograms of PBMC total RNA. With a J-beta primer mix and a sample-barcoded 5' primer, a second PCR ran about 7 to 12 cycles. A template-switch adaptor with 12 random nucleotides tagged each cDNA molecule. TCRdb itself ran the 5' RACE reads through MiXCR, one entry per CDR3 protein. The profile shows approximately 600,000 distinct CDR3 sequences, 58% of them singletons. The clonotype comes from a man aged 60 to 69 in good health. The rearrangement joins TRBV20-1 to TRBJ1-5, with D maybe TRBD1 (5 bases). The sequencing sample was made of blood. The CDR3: CSALGLPNQPQHF. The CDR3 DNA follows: TGCAGTGCCTTGGGACTTCCCAATCAGCCCCAGCATTTT.